The 24 T cell receptor beta chains below all came from one sample that was sequenced in a study of blood T cells in healthy people across ages. The authors ran a second PCR of 7 to 11 cycles using a sample-barcoded 5' primer and a J-beta primer mix. TCRdb reanalysed the 5' RACE reads using MiXCR and keeps one entry per CDR3 protein. The table shows more than 800,000 distinct CDR3 sequences, with more than 35% occurring only once. Source material: blood. These receptors came from a woman aged 60 to 75 in good health.

V gene TRBV7-2 combines with J gene TRBJ2-7; D perhaps matches TRBD2 (5 bases). The CDR3 consists of 13 residues. V gave up 5 bases and J gave up 4 bases, with 12 bases separating them. CDR1 and CDR2 (germline): SGHTA, FQGNSA. CDR3 amino acids: CASSKRGLYEQYF. The CDR3 region has the DNA TGTGCCAGCAGCAAGAGAGGACTGTACGAGCAGTACTTC.

This clonotype was counted once. V usage is TRBV29-1 and J usage is TRBJ2-7; D remains ambiguous. Gene TRBJ2-5 matches the end of the DNA better, so the J call may be wrong. Germline CDR1 reads SQVTM; CDR2 reads ANQGSEA. The CDR3 is 10 amino acids. The CDR3 nucleotides are TGCAGCGTTTGGATGGAGACCCAGTACTTC. Translating it yields CSVWMETQYF.

This clonotype was seen more than once but under ten times. This rearrangement joins TRBV5-1 to TRBJ2-3; 10 positions agree with TRBD2. The germline CDR1 and CDR2 sequences are SGHRS and YFSETQ. The CDR3 is 16 residues long. Trimming took 3 bases from V and 2 from J; bases not matched to a gene: 6. This CDR3 is CASSSHGTSDTDTQYF. CDR3 in DNA: TGCGCCAGCAGCTCCCACGGGACTAGCGACACAGATACGCAGTATTTT.

Of note for this clonotype: This may stem from a read error, because a much larger clone lies one nucleotide away. The rearrangement joins TRBV4-1 to TRBJ2-6; D could derive from TRBD1 or TRBD2 (5 bases each). The germline V gene encodes CDR1 MGHRA and CDR2 YSYEKL. V was shortened by 0 bases and J by 0 bases, with 12 bases between the two germline ends. The CDR3 sequence is 18 residues long. The CDR3 DNA reads as TGCGCCAGCAGCCAAGAATGGGACGGGAACTCTGGGGCCAACGTCCTGACTTTC. Protein product: CASSQEWDGNSGANVLTF.

The table lists this clonotype with a count of one. This chain joins TRBV12-3 or TRBV12-4 and TRBJ2-3; 9 nucleotides line up with TRBD1. The CDR3 is 15 residues long. V shed 5 bases and J 5 bases; nucleotides not matched to a gene: 8. CDR3 nucleotide sequence: TGTGCCAGCAGTCCACAGGGGGCGCGGGGAGATACGCAGTATTTT. It codes for CASSPQGARGDTQYF.

As to this clonotype: This sequence may be a read error, since a much larger clone differs from it by one base. The rearrangement joins TRBV29-1 to TRBJ2-1; unclear D gene. Looked up from germline, CDR1 is SQVTM and CDR2 is ANQGSEA. The CDR3 is made up of 14 amino acids. The V gene lost 5 bases and the J gene lost 0 bases, with 11 bases spanning the gap. The DNA of the CDR3 is TGCAGCGTTTCCGACCCCCGCTCCTACAATGAGCAGTTCTTC. Translation: CSVSDPRSYNEQFF.

Only a few counts were recorded for this clonotype. The chain links TRBV29-1 to TRBJ2-1; D possibly uses TRBD1 or TRBD2 (5 bases each). CDR3 length equals 15 residues. Germline loops: CDR1 SQVTM, CDR2 ANQGSEA. The V end was cut by 1 base, the J end by 13 bases, with 23 bases between. CDR3 DNA: TGCAGCGTTGAAGGAATAGGGGACCCTACGTTGGAACAGTTCTTC. It specifies CSVEGIGDPTLEQFF.

This clonotype occurred a few times. The V call is TRBV14, the J call TRBJ2-1; perhaps TRBD1 as D (5 bases). Trimming took 6 bases from V and 10 from J, leaving 13 bases between them. The CDR3 loop spans 12 amino acids. Germline V lookup: CDR1 SGHDN, CDR2 FVKESK. As DNA, the CDR3 is TGTGCCAGCAGACCACAGGTCGGGGAGCAGTTCTTC. Amino acids: CASRPQVGEQFF.

This CDR3 reads CAIRMDYPTDTQYF. DNA for the CDR3: TGTGCCATCAGAATGGACTATCCCACAGATACGCAGTATTTT. The chain recombines TRBV10-3 with TRBJ2-3, with TRBD2 as a possible D gene (6 bases). The CDR3 spans 14 residues. In germline, CDR1 is ENHRY, CDR2 SYGVKD. Between the trimmed V and J ends, which lost 6 bases and 2 bases, there was a span of 12 bases.

The CDR3, as DNA: TGTGCCAGCAGCTCCGAGGGATCTGGGGCCAACGTCCTGACTTTC. The encoded protein is CASSSEGSGANVLTF. The V and J genes are TRBV7-6 and TRBJ2-6, with a weak D call TRBD2 (5 bases). Trimming took 4 bases from V and 1 from J, leaving 8 bases between them. The CDR3 is 15 residues long. Germline CDR1 SGHVS, CDR2 FNYEAQ.

This chain uses TRBV27 with TRBJ1-2; 7 bases are shared with TRBD1. V shed 8 bases, J shed 2 bases, and the junction held 14 bases outside the gene matches. Germline values: CDR1 MNHEY, CDR2 SMNVEV (reference sequence). The CDR3 runs 16 residues. CDR3 in DNA: TGTGCCAGCGGCGGGACAGCTGCGTACGGGAACTATGGCTACACCTTC. Its translation: CASGGTAAYGNYGYTF.

The V and J genes are TRBV27 and TRBJ2-2, with no clear D. Trimming shortened V by 1 base and J by 6 bases, and 18 bases separated the two germline ends. The CDR3 totals 17 residues. Germline V gives CDR1 MNHEY, CDR2 SMNVEV (reference sequence). DNA for the CDR3: TGTGCCAGCAGTTTATATAAAGAAAAGGGAAGGTCCGGGGAGCTGTTTTTT. This translates into CASSLYKEKGRSGELFF.

This clonotype occurred a few times. The chain is built from TRBV6-6 and TRBJ2-5, with D perhaps matching TRBD1 or TRBD2 (5 bases each). Germline assignment: CDR1 MNHNY and CDR2 SVGAGI (reference sequence). V shed 0 bases and J shed 1 base, with 9 bases lying between them. The CDR3 sequence is 15 residues long. In DNA form, the CDR3 reads TGTGCCAGCAGTTACTCGCCGGGGCTCCAAGAGACCCAGTACTTC. Its protein is CASSYSPGLQETQYF.

This chain uses TRBV2 with TRBJ2-7, with 10 bases that match TRBD2. The CDR3 spans 13 residues. J was trimmed by 7 bases and V by 11 bases; bases with no gene match: 11. Germline assignment: CDR1 SNHLY and CDR2 FYNNEI. CDR3 in DNA: TGTGCCGGTCTAGCGGGAGACTACAATGAGCAGTACTTC. It encodes CAGLAGDYNEQYF.

The V and J genes are TRBV5-4 and TRBJ2-3; perhaps TRBD1 as D (5 bases). Trimming left V 4 bases short and J 1 base short, with 13 bases between. CDR1 and CDR2 from the germline V gene are SGHNT and YYREEE (reference sequence). The CDR3 totals 15 residues. The CDR3 nucleotides are TGTGCCAGCAGCGTCGTAGGGGAACGCACAGATACGCAGTATTTT. It codes for CASSVVGERTDTQYF.

A note on this clonotype: A read error may produce the germline difference seen at one junction end. The chain uses TRBV11-2 and TRBJ2-4, with a weak D call TRBD2 (7 bases). The CDR3 loop spans 16 amino acids. Germline loops: CDR1 SGHAT, CDR2 FQNNGV. The CDR3 region is CVSSPEGGAIKNIQYF. The CDR3 bases are TGTGTCAGCAGCCCAGAGGGGGGGGCAATCAAAAACATTCAGTACTTC.

V is TRBV12-3 or TRBV12-4 and J is TRBJ2-3; weak D call: TRBD2 (6 bases). The CDR3 spans 12 residues. V lost 6 bases, J lost 10 bases, and 14 bases lay in between. The CDR3 nucleotides read TGTGCCAGCAGCCCCAGACTAGGCGCGCAGTATTTT. The encoded protein is CASSPRLGAQYF.

V usage is TRBV18 and J usage is TRBJ2-7; 8 bases are a match to TRBD1. Losses at the gene ends were 5 bases for V and 3 bases for J; bases not matched to a gene: 3. The CDR3 runs to 13 residues. CDR1 is KGHSH and CDR2 is LQKENI in the germline V gene. This CDR3 is CASSYRGNYEQYF. The CDR3 nucleotides read TGTGCCAGCTCATACAGGGGGAACTACGAGCAGTACTTC.

The sample holds a few counts of this clonotype. The chain carries TRBV6-6 and TRBJ2-1; D might be TRBD2 (5 bases). Germline V gene data show CDR1 as MNHNY and CDR2 as SVGAGI (reference sequence). The CDR3 is 13 amino acids. Trimming stripped 2 bases from V and 7 bases from J, with 9 bases between. CDR3 region: CASSYGPGNEQFF. The CDR3 DNA reads as TGTGCCAGCAGTTACGGGCCGGGGAATGAGCAGTTCTTC.

The chain combines TRBV20-1 with TRBJ2-1; 7 bases are shared with TRBD1. V lost 0 bases and J lost 4; bases outside the gene matches: 6. Germline V CDR1 and CDR2: DFQATT, SNEGSKA (reference sequence). CDR3 size: 15 residues. CDR3 in amino acids: CSARDHLQGYNEQFF. The DNA for the CDR3 is TGCAGTGCTAGAGATCATCTACAGGGGTACAATGAGCAGTTCTTC.

The V gene is TRBV28, the J gene TRBJ1-6; 10 bases fit TRBD1. In germline, CDR1 is MDHEN, CDR2 SYDVKM. This CDR3 has 15 amino acids. J gave up 7 bases and V 5 bases, and 5 bases lay outside the gene matches. The CDR3 DNA reads as TGTGCCAGCAGTCCGGGACAGGGGTGGAATTCACCCCTCCACTTT. Protein sequence: CASSPGQGWNSPLHF. The whole variable domain, remainder taken from reference TRBV28 and TRBJ1-6, is DVKVTQSSRYLVKRTGEKVFLECVQDMDHENMFWYRQDPGLGLRLIYFSYDVKMKEKGDIPEGYSVSREKKERFSLILESASTNQTSMYLCASSPGQGWNSPLHFGNGTRLTVT.

This rearrangement joins TRBV20-1 to TRBJ2-4, with 12 positions matching TRBD1. The CDR3 consists of 13 residues. The junction had 10 bases not matched to a gene; V was cut back by 6 bases and J by 13 bases. CDR1 is DFQATT, CDR2 SNEGSKA, per germline (reference sequence). The CDR3 DNA reads as TGCAGTGCCCAGGGACAGGGGGCCTACGTGCAGTACTTC. Residues: CSAQGQGAYVQYF.

This clonotype was counted a single time. Germline is not matched at one junction end, which may reflect a read error. J is TRBJ2-6 and V is TRBV25-1, with D perhaps matching TRBD2 (6 bases). Germline assignment: CDR1 MGHDK and CDR2 SYGVNS. CDR3 length: 16 residues. The CDR3 region is CASSEFGSGGANALTF. CDR3 DNA: TGTGCCAGCAGTGAATTTGGCTCAGGCGGGGCCAACGCCCTGACTTTC.

This sequence joins TRBV5-1 and TRBJ2-3, with TRBD2 matching over 14 bases. The germline V gene has CDR1 SGHRS and CDR2 YFSETQ. J was trimmed by 4 bases and V by 3 bases; bases with no gene match: 10. The CDR3 contains 18 residues. DNA of the CDR3: TGCGCCAGCAGCTCGTCGGGACTAGCGGGAGTCACCCCAGATACGCAGTATTTT. It is translated as CASSSSGLAGVTPDTQYF.